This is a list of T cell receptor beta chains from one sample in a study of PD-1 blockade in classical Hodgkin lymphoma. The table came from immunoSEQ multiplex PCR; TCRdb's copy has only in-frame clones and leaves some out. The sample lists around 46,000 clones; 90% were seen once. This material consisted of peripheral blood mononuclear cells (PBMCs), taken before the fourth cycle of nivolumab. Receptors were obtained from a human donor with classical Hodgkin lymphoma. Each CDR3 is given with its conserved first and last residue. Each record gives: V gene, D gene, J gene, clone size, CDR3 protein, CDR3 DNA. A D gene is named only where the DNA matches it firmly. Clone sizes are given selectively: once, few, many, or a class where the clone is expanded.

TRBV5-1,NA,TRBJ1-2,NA,CASSLAFQGYGYTF,TGCGCCAGCAGCTTGGCGTTCCAGGGGTATGGCTACACCTTC
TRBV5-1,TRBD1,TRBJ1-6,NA,CASSQGQGNSPLHF,TGCGCCAGCAGCCAAGGACAGGGAAATTCACCCCTCCACTTT
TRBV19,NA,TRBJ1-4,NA,CASSISWVATNEKLFF,TGTGCCAGTAGTATATCTTGGGTGGCAACTAATGAAAAACTGTTTTTT
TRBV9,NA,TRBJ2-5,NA,CASSGPRAGFKETQYF,TGTGCCAGCAGCGGCCCTCGGGCCGGTTTCAAAGAGACCCAGTACTTC
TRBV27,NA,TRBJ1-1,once,CASRRGTEAFF,TGTGCCAGCCGAAGGGGCACTGAAGCTTTCTTT
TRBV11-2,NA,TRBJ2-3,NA,CASSLNPGPRTDTQYF,TGTGCCAGCAGCTTAAATCCGGGACCACGCACAGATACGCAGTATTTT
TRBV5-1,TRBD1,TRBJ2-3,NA,CASSLGQGRTDTQYF,TGCGCCAGCAGCTTGGGACAGGGACGCACAGATACGCAGTATTTT
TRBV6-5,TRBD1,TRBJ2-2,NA,CASTQGEWVGELFF,TGTGCCAGCACCCAGGGGGAATGGGTCGGGGAGCTGTTTTTT
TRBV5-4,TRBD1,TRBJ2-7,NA,CASSRRDRGPYEQYF,TGTGCCAGCAGCCGGCGGGACAGGGGACCCTACGAGCAGTACTTC
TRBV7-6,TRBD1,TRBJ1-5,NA,CASSLDSRRDSTLDQPQHF,TGTGCCAGCAGCTTAGATTCCCGAAGGGACAGCACTTTAGATCAGCCCCAGCATTTT
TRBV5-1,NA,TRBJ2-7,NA,CASSSHYGTASYEQYF,TGCGCCAGCAGCTCACATTATGGGACGGCTTCCTACGAGCAGTACTTC
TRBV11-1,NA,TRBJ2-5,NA,CASRLQETQYF,TGTGCCAGCCGACTCCAAGAGACCCAGTACTTC
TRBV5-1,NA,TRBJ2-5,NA,CASSLEAPLALGKETQYF,TGCGCCAGCAGCTTGGAAGCCCCACTAGCTTTGGGTAAAGAGACCCAGTACTTC
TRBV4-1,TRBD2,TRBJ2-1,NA,CASSRPGTSSFGEQFF,TGCGCCAGCAGCCGCCCCGGGACTAGCAGCTTTGGTGAGCAGTTCTTC
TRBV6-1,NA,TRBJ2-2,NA,CASVNRFAGELFF,TGTGCCAGTGTTAACAGGTTCGCCGGGGAGCTGTTTTTT
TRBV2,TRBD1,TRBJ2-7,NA,CASTDRGFSSDEQYF,TGTGCCAGCACCGACAGGGGGTTCTCGAGCGACGAGCAGTACTTC
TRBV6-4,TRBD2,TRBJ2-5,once,CASSEGLAGGETQYF,TGTGCCAGCAGTGAAGGTCTAGCGGGAGGGGAGACCCAGTACTTC
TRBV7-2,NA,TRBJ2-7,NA,CASSLRQMGFYEQYF,TGTGCCAGCAGCTTAAGACAGATGGGGTTCTACGAGCAGTACTTC
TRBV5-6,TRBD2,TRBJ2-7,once,CASSSLGTSRLYEQYF,TGTGCCAGCAGCTCCCTCGGGACTAGCCGCCTCTACGAGCAGTACTTC
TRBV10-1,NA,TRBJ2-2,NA,CASGRRDTGELFF,TGCGCCAGCGGGAGGAGGGACACCGGGGAGCTGTTTTTT
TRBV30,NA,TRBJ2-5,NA,CAWAGSTGETQYF,TGTGCCTGGGCCGGGAGTACCGGCGAGACCCAGTACTTC
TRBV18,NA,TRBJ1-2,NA,CASGEGNYGYTF,TGTGCCAGCGGGGAGGGGAACTATGGCTACACCTTC
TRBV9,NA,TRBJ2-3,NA,CASSPGVAVAGDTQYF,TGTGCCAGCAGCCCCGGGGTAGCGGTGGCGGGAGATACGCAGTATTTT
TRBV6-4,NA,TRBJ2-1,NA,CASSDSTPNEQFF,TGTGCCAGCAGTGACTCGACGCCCAATGAGCAGTTCTTC
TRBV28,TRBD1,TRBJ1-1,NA,CATKQGFEAFF,TGTGCCACGAAACAGGGGTTTGAAGCTTTCTTT
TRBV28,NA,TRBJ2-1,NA,CASRFLGETFNEQFF,TGTGCCAGCAGATTTTTAGGGGAGACCTTCAATGAGCAGTTCTTC
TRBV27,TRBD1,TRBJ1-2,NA,CASSPLGQRWGYTF,TGTGCCAGCAGTCCCCTGGGACAGCGATGGGGCTACACCTTC
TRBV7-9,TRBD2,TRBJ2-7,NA,CASSRLAGGPYEQYF,TGTGCCAGCAGCCGTCTAGCGGGAGGACCCTACGAGCAGTACTTC
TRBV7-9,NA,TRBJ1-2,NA,CASSSAGQYHYGYTF,TGTGCCAGCAGCTCCGCCGGACAGTACCACTATGGCTACACCTTC
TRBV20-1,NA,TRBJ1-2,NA,CSARDGYGYTF,TGCAGTGCTAGAGACGGGTATGGCTACACCTTC
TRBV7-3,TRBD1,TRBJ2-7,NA,CASSPGGSYEQYF,TGTGCCAGCAGCCCAGGGGGCAGCTACGAGCAGTACTTC
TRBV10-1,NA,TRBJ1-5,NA,CASSEGQNQPQHF,TGCGCCAGCAGTGAGGGACAGAATCAGCCCCAGCATTTT
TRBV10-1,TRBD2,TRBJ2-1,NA,CASTLAASSYNEQFF,TGCGCCAGCACCCTAGCGGCTAGCTCCTACAATGAGCAGTTCTTC
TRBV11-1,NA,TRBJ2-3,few,CASSQPGLGADTQYF,TGTGCCAGCAGCCAACCGGGACTGGGGGCAGATACGCAGTATTTT
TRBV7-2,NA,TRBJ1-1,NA,CASSLVGTQNTEAFF,TGTGCCAGCAGCTTAGTGGGGACACAAAACACTGAAGCTTTCTTT
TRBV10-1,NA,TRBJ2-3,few,CASSERLKGGGSKDTQYF,TGCGCCAGCAGTGAAAGACTGAAAGGGGGGGGGTCCAAAGATACGCAGTATTTT
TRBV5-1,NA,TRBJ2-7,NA,CASIGQASYEQYF,TGCGCCAGTATTGGCCAGGCCTCCTACGAGCAGTACTTC
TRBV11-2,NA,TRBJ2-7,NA,CASSSRSYEQYF,TGTGCCAGCAGCTCGCGCTCCTACGAGCAGTACTTC